These 10 T cell receptor beta chains originate from one sample sequenced in a study of vaccination effects on CD4 cells after COVID-19. Method: immunoSEQ multiplex PCR; TCRdb's copy keeps in-frame clones and lacks some. The data contain around 46,000 clones, around 80% of them seen just once; the ten biggest clones take up 25% to 30%. Their antigens remain unidentified. Before any sequencing was done, the ViraFEST assay used viral peptide pools to expand antigen-specific CD4+ T cells. The culture ran for under eleven days, and then CD4+ T cells were isolated. PCR confirmed that the person was infected with SARS-CoV-2 between March and December 2020. Material: CD4+ T cells from PBMCs cultured with a peptide pool, obtained before COVID-19 vaccination. The receptors come from a human donor who had a prior SARS-CoV-2 infection.

The CDR3 sequence: CSAAGQGGYTF. CDR3 nucleotide sequence: TGCAGCGCTGCGGGACAGGGAGGCTACACCTTC. The chain joins TRBV29-1 to TRBJ1-2, with 9 bases fitting TRBD1. Germline assignment: CDR1 SQVTM and CDR2 ANQGSEA. The CDR3 runs 11 residues. J gave up 8 bases and V 7 bases, and 5 bases lay outside the gene matches.

The chain carries TRBV5-1 and TRBJ1-6; D gene uncertain. The V and J ends lost 5 bases and 0 bases respectively, with 12 bases between them. The CDR3 runs 16 residues. Germline loops: CDR1 SGHRS, CDR2 YFSETQ. CDR3 coding DNA: TGCGCCAGCAGGGACGGTAGGAGCTCCTATAATTCACCCCTCCACTTT. This encodes CASRDGRSSYNSPLHF.

This rearrangement joins TRBV12-3 or TRBV12-4 to TRBJ1-1; D ambiguous. This CDR3 comprises 13 residues. Between the trimmed V and J ends, which lost 6 bases and 5 bases, there was a span of 13 bases. CDR3 in amino acids: CASSLDGETEAFF. The CDR3 DNA reads TGTGCCAGCAGCTTGGACGGCGAGACTGAAGCTTTCTTT.

The rearrangement links TRBV6-5 to TRBJ2-7; D gene unclear. V lost 4 bases to trimming and J lost 6 bases, with 16 bases between them. The CDR3 has 14 amino acids. Germline CDR1 MNHEY, CDR2 SVGAGI. CDR3 in amino acids: CASSSSAAMREQYF. The CDR3 nucleotides are TGTGCCAGCAGTTCATCGGCCGCGATGCGCGAGCAGTACTTC.

V gene TRBV7-2 combines with J gene TRBJ2-2; D remains ambiguous. Germline V gene lookup returns CDR1 SGHTA and CDR2 FQGNSA. V lost 3 bases and J lost 1, with 6 bases in between. The CDR3 is made up of 14 amino acids. CDR3 bases: TGTGCCAGCAGCTTCTCGCGGAACACCGGGGAGCTGTTTTTT. It encodes CASSFSRNTGELFF.

This rearrangement joins TRBV14 to TRBJ2-5; the D gene is possibly TRBD2 (7 bases). The V and J ends lost 3 bases and 5 bases respectively, with 13 bases between them. This CDR3 spans 14 amino acids. Per germline, CDR1 SGHDN and CDR2 FVKESK. CDR3 region: CASSHRGAGETQYF. For the CDR3, the DNA is TGTGCCAGCAGCCATCGGGGGGCTGGGGAGACCCAGTACTTC.

The rearrangement uses TRBV5-8 and TRBJ1-1, with no clear D. CDR3 length: 15 amino acids. CDR1 is SGHTS and CDR2 is YDEGEE in the germline V gene. The V and J ends lost 0 bases and 3 bases respectively, with 12 bases between them. The CDR3 is CASSLGGGIDTEAFF. The CDR3 nucleotides are TGTGCCAGCAGCTTGGGGGGAGGGATAGACACTGAAGCTTTCTTT. The entire variable domain, with the rest obtained from reference TRBV5-8 and TRBJ1-1, is as follows: EAGVTQSPTHLIKTRGQQATLRCSPISGHTSVYWYQQALGLGLQFLLWYDEGEERNRGNFPPRFSGRQFPNYSSELNVNALELEDSALYLCASSLGGGIDTEAFFGQGTRLTVV.

The chain couples TRBV12-5 to TRBJ1-1, with D maybe TRBD1 (6 bases). V lost 7 bases and J lost 6, with 15 bases in between. This CDR3 region has 13 residues. CDR1 and CDR2 (germline): LGHNT, FRNRAP. The CDR3 DNA reads as TGTGCTAGTGCGGGAGCGGGGGGCGCTGAAGCTTTCTTT. This codes for CASAGAGGAEAFF. Filled out from reference TRBV12-5 and TRBJ1-1, the complete variable domain reads DARVTQTPRHKVTEMGQEVTMRCQPILGHNTVFWYRQTMMQGLELLAYFRNRAPLDDSGMPKDRFSAEMPDATLATLKIQPSEPRDSAVYFCASAGAGGAEAFFGQGTRLTVV.

This chain uses TRBV3-1 (or the pseudogene TRBV3-2) with TRBJ2-7, with D unresolved. Germline values: CDR1 LGHDT, CDR2 YNNKEL (reference sequence). This CDR3 region has 12 residues. The V end was cut by 0 bases, the J end by 5 bases, with 5 bases between. The CDR3 loop is CASSQDTDEQYF. CDR3 coding DNA: TGTGCCAGCAGCCAAGATACGGACGAGCAGTACTTC.

This clone has just a few counts. The chain links TRBV5-1 to TRBJ1-6; the match to TRBD1 covers 7 bases. V lost 3 bases and J lost 7; bases outside the gene matches: 7. This CDR3 region has 15 residues. Germline values: CDR1 SGHRS, CDR2 YFSETQ. CDR3 region: CASSSQGLGNSPLHF. CDR3 DNA sequence: TGCGCCAGCAGCTCACAGGGGTTGGGGAATTCACCCCTCCACTTT.